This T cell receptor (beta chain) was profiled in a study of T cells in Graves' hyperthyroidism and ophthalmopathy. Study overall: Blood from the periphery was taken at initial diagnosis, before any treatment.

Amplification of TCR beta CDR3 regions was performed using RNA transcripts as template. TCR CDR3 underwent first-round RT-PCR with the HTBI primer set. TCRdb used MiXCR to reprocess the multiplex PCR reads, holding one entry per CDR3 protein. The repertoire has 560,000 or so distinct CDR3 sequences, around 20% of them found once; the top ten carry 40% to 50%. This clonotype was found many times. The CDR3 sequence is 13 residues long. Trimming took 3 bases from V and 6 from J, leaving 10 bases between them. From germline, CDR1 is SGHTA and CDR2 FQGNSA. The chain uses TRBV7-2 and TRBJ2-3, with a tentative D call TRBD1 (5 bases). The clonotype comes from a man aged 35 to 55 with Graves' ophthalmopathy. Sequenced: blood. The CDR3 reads CASSLGRADTQYF. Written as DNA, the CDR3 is TGTGCCAGCAGCTTGGGCAGGGCCGATACGCAGTATTTT.